Listed below are T cell receptor beta chains from one sample, sequenced in a study of Graves' ophthalmopathy and Graves' hyperthyroidism. TCRdb passed the multiplex PCR reads through MiXCR, listing each CDR3 protein once. The repertoire has approximately 460,000 distinct CDR3 sequences, approximately 15% of them found once; the top ten carry about 10%. The sample was blood. These receptors were taken from a woman aged 30 to 39 with Graves' ophthalmopathy. Each CDR3 is given with its conserved first and last residue. Fields, in order: clone size, J gene, V gene, D gene, CDR3 DNA, CDR3 protein. A D gene is named only where the DNA matches it firmly. Only part of the rows carry a size: once, few, many, or a class if the clone is expanded.

>many|TRBJ2-7|TRBV4-2|NA
TGTGCCAGCAGCCAAGATACCCTAGCGTGGTCCTACGAGCAGTACTTC
CASSQDTLAWSYEQYF
>many|TRBJ1-1|TRBV27|NA
TGTGCCAGCAGTTTATACAGAGCTAACACTGAAGCTTTCTTT
CASSLYRANTEAFF
>many|TRBJ2-7|TRBV20-1|NA
TGCAGTGCTACAGGGCAGGAGTATGAGCAGTACTTC
CSATGQEYEQYF
>many|TRBJ2-7|TRBV2|TRBD1
TGTGCCAATAAACGGGACAGTAGATACGAGCAGTACTTC
CANKRDSRYEQYF
>many|TRBJ2-2|TRBV11-2|TRBD2
TGTGCCAGCAGCTTAGTGGCGGGGGGGAACACCGGGGAGCTGTTTTTT
CASSLVAGGNTGELFF
>few|TRBJ2-7|TRBV27|NA
TGTGCCAGCAGTTTAGCCTTCGGGGGCCCAGCTCGGTTCCACGAGCAGTACTTC
CASSLAFGGPARFHEQYF
>NA|TRBJ2-7|TRBV6-1|NA
TGTGCCAGCTCGGGGGAATCCTACGAGCAGTACTTC
CASSGESYEQYF
>many|TRBJ2-7|TRBV19|NA
TGTGCCAGTAGCTCCGGAGAGGGGAACGACGAGCAGTACTTC
CASSSGEGNDEQYF
>many|TRBJ1-1|TRBV28|NA
TGTGCCAGCAGTTTATGGGGTGAGGGCACTGAAGCTTTCTTT
CASSLWGEGTEAFF
>many|TRBJ1-6|TRBV5-1|NA
TGCGCCAGCAGCTTGGATCGGAAGGCGACTTCACCCCTCCACTTT
CASSLDRKATSPLHF
>NA|TRBJ1-5|TRBV28|TRBD1
TGTGCCAGCAGTGAACCGGGACAGGGATGGAGAAATCAGCCCCAGCATTTT
CASSEPGQGWRNQPQHF
>many|TRBJ2-7|TRBV15|NA
TGTGCCACCAGCAGAGGCACGCTTAAGCAGTACTTC
CATSRGTLKQYF
>many|TRBJ2-2|TRBV2|NA
TGTGCCAGCAGTTTAGACAGGGACTACACCGGGGAGCTGTTTTTT
CASSLDRDYTGELFF
>NA|TRBJ1-1|TRBV19|NA
TGTGCCAGTACCTCACGAACCCGGGACCGACGAACTCAAGCTTTCTTT
CASTSRTRDRRTQAFF
>NA|TRBJ1-1|TRBV5-5|TRBD1
TGTGCCAGCAGAAGCCCGGACAGGGGGAACACTGAAGCTTTCTTT
CASRSPDRGNTEAFF
>many|TRBJ2-7|TRBV29-1|NA
TGCAGCGTTGAAGCCAGGGCAGCGCGGGAGCAGTACTTC
CSVEARAAREQYF
>many|TRBJ1-5|TRBV27|TRBD1
TGTGCCAGCAGTTTATCCATCAACAGGGGGCCCGAGCATTTT
CASSLSINRGPEHF
>many|TRBJ1-1|TRBV27|NA
TGTGCCAGCAGTTTCGGGGGGCGAGGTGAAGCTTTCTTT
CASSFGGRGEAFF
>many|TRBJ1-2|TRBV19|NA
TGTGCCAGTTCGGACCTTATCTATGGCTACACCTTC
CASSDLIYGYTF
>NA|TRBJ2-5|TRBV12-5|NA
TGTGCTAGTGGTTTGGATTGGGGGACCCAGTACTTC
CASGLDWGTQYF
>NA|TRBJ1-5|TRBV28|NA
TGTGCCAGCAGTTCCACGCCGGGGGGAAATCAGCCCCAGCATTTT
CASSSTPGGNQPQHF
>many|TRBJ2-5|TRBV28|NA
TGTGCCAGCACCGAGGGACGGGACCAAGAGACCCAGTACTTC
CASTEGRDQETQYF
>many|TRBJ1-3|TRBV12-3/TRBV12-4|NA
TGTGCCAGTGGGACTGTTCCTGGAAACACCATATATTTT
CASGTVPGNTIYF
>many|TRBJ2-5|TRBV20-1|NA
TGCAGTGCTAGCCGGACTGTAATGGAGACCCAGTACTTC
CSASRTVMETQYF
>NA|TRBJ1-3|TRBV6-1|NA
TGTGCCAGCAGTCGACAGCTGAGCTCTGGAAACACCATATATTTT
CASSRQLSSGNTIYF
>many|TRBJ1-2|TRBV28|TRBD1
TGTGCCAGCAGGCGGCAGGGGGCAAGGGGCTACACCTTC
CASRRQGARGYTF
>many|TRBJ2-7|TRBV20-1|NA
TGCAGTGCTATGACAGGACGAACCTACGAGCAGTACTTC
CSAMTGRTYEQYF
>once|TRBJ1-1|TRBV28|NA
TGTGCCAGCAGGGGGACCCAGCTAAACACTGAAGCTTTCTTT
CASRGTQLNTEAFF
>many|TRBJ1-2|TRBV27|TRBD1
TGTGCCAGCAGCCGGCAGGGGGCAAAATATGGCTACACCTTC
CASSRQGAKYGYTF
>many|TRBJ2-5|TRBV28|NA
TGTGCCACCAAGGGCAGGTACCAAGAGACCCAGTACTTC
CATKGRYQETQYF
>NA|TRBJ1-1|TRBV27|NA
TGTGCCAGCAGTTTGATGGGGATCATTGAAGCTTTCTTT
CASSLMGIIEAFF
>NA|TRBJ2-1|TRBV19|TRBD2
TGTGCCAGTAGTAGGCGGGAGTTCTACAATGAGCAGTTCTTC
CASSRREFYNEQFF
>many|TRBJ2-5|TRBV24-1|NA
TGTGCCACCAGTGATGCAGTAAGAGAACGAACCCAGTACTTC
CATSDAVRERTQYF
>many|TRBJ2-7|TRBV20-1|NA
TGCAGTGCTAGGGGATCAGCATCCTACGAGCAGTACTTC
CSARGSASYEQYF
>many|TRBJ1-1|TRBV28|NA
TGTGCCAGCAGTTTTCCCAGGGCGGAAGCTTTCTTT
CASSFPRAEAFF
>many|TRBJ2-7|TRBV28|NA
TGTGCCAGCAGTTCCGGGACACTCTACGAGCAGTACTTC
CASSSGTLYEQYF
>many|TRBJ2-6|TRBV28|TRBD2
TGTGCCAGCAGCCCTAATAGCGGGAGGGCCTTTGGGGCCAACGTCCTGACTTTC
CASSPNSGRAFGANVLTF
>many|TRBJ2-7|TRBV28|NA
TGTGCCAGCTCCCACGGAACTAGCTCCTACGAGCAGTACTTC
CASSHGTSSYEQYF
>many|TRBJ1-1|TRBV2|NA
TGTGCCAGCAGGGACCCCCTTAACACTGAAGCTTTCTTT
CASRDPLNTEAFF
>many|TRBJ1-2|TRBV7-9|NA
TGTGCCAGCAGCCGAGGACACAACTATGGCTACACCTTC
CASSRGHNYGYTF
>many|TRBJ1-1|TRBV20-1|NA
TGCAGTGGGTGGGATGCTTTCTTT
CSGWDAFF